These T cell receptor beta chains were read from a single sample in a study of OX40 agonist ivuxolimab in advanced cancers. Profiling relied on immunoSEQ multiplex PCR, and the TCRdb table lists in-frame clones only, not all of them. The sample includes about 60,000 clones, around nine tenths of them seen just once. Specimen: CD4+ or CD8+ T cells sorted from blood, collected in a trial of the OX40 agonist ivuxolimab. The receptors here all came from an adult with an advanced solid tumor such as melanoma, head and neck, liver or kidney cancer. The CDR3 runs from the conserved cysteine through the conserved F or W. D genes are given only for firm matches. Clone size, where shown, is once, few, many, or a class for clones that have expanded.

>once|TRBD2|TRBJ2-1|TRBV6-4
TGTGCCAGCACTCCCTTAGCGGGAGGGGATGAGCAGTTCTTC
CASTPLAGGDEQFF
>.|TRBD1|TRBJ2-1|TRBV11-3
TGTGCCAGCAGCCCTCGGACAGGGAGCGGTGAGCAGTTCTTC
CASSPRTGSGEQFF
>.|.|TRBJ2-5|TRBV27
TGTGCCAGCAGTTACGGGGTAGGACAAGAGACCCAGTACTTC
CASSYGVGQETQYF
>.|.|TRBJ2-3|TRBV10-3
TGTGCCATCAGTGATTCACCGGAGGGATATACGCAGTATTTT
CAISDSPEGYTQYF
>.|TRBD1|TRBJ1-4|TRBV5-1
TGCGCCAGCAGCTTGGGCCCCGCAGGGGGCTTATCAACTAATGAAAAACTGTTTTTT
CASSLGPAGGLSTNEKLFF
>once|.|TRBJ2-3|TRBV9
TGTGCCAGCAGGGTCACGCAGTATTTT
CASRVTQYF
>.|.|TRBJ1-1|TRBV2
TGTGCCAGCAGTGAGGACGCTTCGAACACTGAAGCTTTCTTT
CASSEDASNTEAFF
>.|.|TRBJ2-2|TRBV27
TGTGCCAGCAGTTGGGGGAATTTGGGGACCGGGGAGCTGTTTTTT
CASSWGNLGTGELFF
>.|.|TRBJ2-3|TRBV19
TGTGCCAGTAGTCTTCGGACCTTCTTAGATTCATTCACAGATACGCAGTATTTT
CASSLRTFLDSFTDTQYF
>.|.|TRBJ2-6|TRBV29-1
TGCAGCGCCTCATCAACAGGGTATGGGGCCAACGTCCTGACTTTC
CSASSTGYGANVLTF
>.|TRBD1|TRBJ2-3|TRBV27
TGTGCCAGCAGTTCCACAGGGGTCGCAGATACGCAGTATTTT
CASSSTGVADTQYF